This TCR beta chain was sequenced during a study of cytomegalovirus exposure and HLA in healthy donors. Primers included in the PCR were 60 Vbeta and 13 Jbeta primers. Here immunoSEQ multiplex PCR was the method, and the copy in TCRdb shows in-frame clones only, minus some. Seen here are 100,000 to 150,000 clones, over 65% observed once, and the top ten hold less than 4%. V shed 2 bases and J shed 0 bases, with 8 bases lying between them. In germline, CDR1 is SEHNR, CDR2 FQNEAQ (reference sequence). The CDR3 loop spans 14 amino acids. Study-level results: The Asian-associated ancestry cluster reportedly had fewer N-insertions than the roughly 720-donor mean in a later analysis.

Regarding this clone: Its antigen is undetermined.

Sequenced material: PBMCs. The receptor's source is a man between 35 and 55 years old in good health and CMV-seropositive. The chain has TRBV7-9 and TRBJ2-7; possible D gene TRBD1, 5 bases. This chain's CDR3 is CASSLNRRSYEQYF. The CDR3 DNA reads as TGTGCCAGCAGCTTAAACAGGCGCTCCTACGAGCAGTACTTC.